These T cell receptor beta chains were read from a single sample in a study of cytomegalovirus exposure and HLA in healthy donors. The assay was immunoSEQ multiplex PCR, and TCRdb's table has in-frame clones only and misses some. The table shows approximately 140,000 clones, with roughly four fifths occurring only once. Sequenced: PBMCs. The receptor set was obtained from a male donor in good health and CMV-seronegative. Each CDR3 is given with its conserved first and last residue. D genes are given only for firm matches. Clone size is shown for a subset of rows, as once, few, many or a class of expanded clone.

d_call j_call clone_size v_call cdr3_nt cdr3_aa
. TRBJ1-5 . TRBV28 TGTGCCAGCAGTTTTTGGGGCCCCCTCATTTATAGCAATCAGCCCCAGCATTTT CASSFWGPLIYSNQPQHF
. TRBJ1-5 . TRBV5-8 TGTGCCAAGCCTAATAGCAATCAGCCCCAGCATTTT CAKPNSNQPQHF
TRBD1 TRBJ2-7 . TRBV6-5 TGTGCCAGCCGCGCGGGACAGGGGTACGAGCAGTACTTC CASRAGQGYEQYF
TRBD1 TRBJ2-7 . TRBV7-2 TGTGCCAGCAGCTTAAGGGACAGGGGGCCGGTTATCGCCGAGCAGTACTTC CASSLRDRGPVIAEQYF
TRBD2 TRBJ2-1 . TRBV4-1 TGCGCCAGCAGCCAGCAACTAGCGGGAGTTTACTATGAGCAGTTCTTC CASSQQLAGVYYEQFF
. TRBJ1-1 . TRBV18 TGTGCCAGCTCACCGCTCAGGGACATGAACACTGAAGCTTTCTTT CASSPLRDMNTEAFF
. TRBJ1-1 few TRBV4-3 TGCGCCAGCAGCCAAGATCACCACTTGGGGGGTGAAGCTTTCTTT CASSQDHHLGGEAFF
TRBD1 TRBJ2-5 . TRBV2 TGTGCCAGCAGGGAACAGGGGCAAGAGACCCAGTACTTC CASREQGQETQYF
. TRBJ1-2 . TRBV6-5 TGTGCCAGCAGTTACTCGTCCGGGGGGCAAGGCTACACCTTC CASSYSSGGQGYTF
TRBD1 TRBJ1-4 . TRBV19 TGTGCCAGTAGTACCCGGACAGGGATCGGTGAAAAACTGTTTTTT CASSTRTGIGEKLFF
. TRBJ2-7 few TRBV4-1 TGCGCCAGCAGCCAAGATCCTGTGGGTAGGCAGGGGTTCGAGTACTTC CASSQDPVGRQGFEYF
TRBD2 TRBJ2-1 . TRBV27 TGTGCCAGCAGTTTAGGACTAGCGGTAATCAATGAGCAGTTCTTC CASSLGLAVINEQFF
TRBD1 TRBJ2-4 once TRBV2 TGTGCCAGCAGTCCCGGGACAGGCTTGATCATTCAGTACTTC CASSPGTGLIIQYF
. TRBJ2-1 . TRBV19 TGTGCCAGTAGTATAGCGGGATTCTACAATGAGCAGTTCTTC CASSIAGFYNEQFF
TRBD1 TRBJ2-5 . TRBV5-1 TGCGCCAGCAGCCTGAGGGGGCCTTACGAGGCGGTAGAAGAGACCCAGTACTTC CASSLRGPYEAVEETQYF
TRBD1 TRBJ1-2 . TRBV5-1 TGCGCCAGCACCTTCGACAGGGTTAACTATGGCTACACCTTC CASTFDRVNYGYTF
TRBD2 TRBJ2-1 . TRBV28 TGTGCCAGCAGTTCGTCTCGGGAGGGACGGGGAATCAATGAGCAGTTCTTC CASSSSREGRGINEQFF
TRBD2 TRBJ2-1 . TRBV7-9 TGTGCCAGCAGCTTAGTAGCGGGAGGGAGGAATGAGCAGTTCTTC CASSLVAGGRNEQFF